This T cell receptor (beta chain) was recorded in a study of blood T cell repertoires in COVID-19. About the research overall: Italy, Spain and the United States were the sources of the convalescent and acute COVID-19 samples. The analysed material was cDNA or gDNA that came from T cells, B-cell-depleted T cells, or PBMCs.

Per the germline V gene, CDR1 is SGHNT and CDR2 is YYREEE (reference sequence). V was cut by 4 bases and J by 4 bases, with 17 bases left in between. This CDR3 is 15 amino acids long. As processed by the authors: Amplification from reference gene primers served as the basis for estimated nucleated cell counts. This table comes from immunoSEQ multiplex PCR, and its TCRdb copy is limited to in-frame clones, with some not included. The D gene and trimming were derived from the DNA, and the V and J assignments and clone size from that table. The sample consists of about 89,000 clones, less than 80% of them appearing once.

Sequenced material: peripheral blood. The chain has TRBV5-4 and TRBJ1-1; D call uncertain. This TCR came from a woman over 75 with acute or convalescent COVID-19. CDR3 bases: TGTGCCAGCAGCCATGCGGGAACCCGGGGCACTGAAGCTTTCTTT. Translating gives CASSHAGTRGTEAFF.